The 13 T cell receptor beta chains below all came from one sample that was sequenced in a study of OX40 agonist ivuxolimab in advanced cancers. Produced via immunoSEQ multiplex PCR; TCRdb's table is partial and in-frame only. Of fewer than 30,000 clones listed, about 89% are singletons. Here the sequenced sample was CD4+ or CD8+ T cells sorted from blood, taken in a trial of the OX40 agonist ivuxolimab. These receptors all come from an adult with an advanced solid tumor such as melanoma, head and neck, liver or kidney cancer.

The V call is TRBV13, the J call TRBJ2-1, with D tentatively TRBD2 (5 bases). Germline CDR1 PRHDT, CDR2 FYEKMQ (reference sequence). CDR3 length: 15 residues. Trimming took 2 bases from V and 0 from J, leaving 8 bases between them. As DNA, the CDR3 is TGTGCCAGCAGCTTAAGAGGACTCTCCTACAATGAGCAGTTCTTC. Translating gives CASSLRGLSYNEQFF.

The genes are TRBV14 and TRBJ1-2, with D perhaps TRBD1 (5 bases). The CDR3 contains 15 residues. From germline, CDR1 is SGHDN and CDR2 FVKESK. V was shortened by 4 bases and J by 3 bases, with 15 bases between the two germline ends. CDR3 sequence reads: CASSPVLKGHYGYTF. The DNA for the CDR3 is TGTGCCAGCAGCCCAGTGTTGAAGGGGCACTATGGCTACACCTTC.

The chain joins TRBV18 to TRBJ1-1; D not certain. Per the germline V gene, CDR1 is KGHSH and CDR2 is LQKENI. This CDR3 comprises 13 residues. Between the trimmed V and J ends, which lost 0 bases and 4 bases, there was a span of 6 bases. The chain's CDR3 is CASSPPSSTEAFF. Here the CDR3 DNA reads TGTGCCAGCTCACCACCTTCGAGCACTGAAGCTTTCTTT.

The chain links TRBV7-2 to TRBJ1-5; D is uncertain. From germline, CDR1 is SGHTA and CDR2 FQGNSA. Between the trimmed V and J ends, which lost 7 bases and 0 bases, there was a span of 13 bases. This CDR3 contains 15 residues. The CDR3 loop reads CASTPGAYSNQPQHF. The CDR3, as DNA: TGTGCCAGCACCCCGGGAGCCTATAGCAATCAGCCCCAGCATTTT. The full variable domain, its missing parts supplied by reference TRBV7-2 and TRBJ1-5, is GAGVSQSPSNKVTEKGKDVELRCDPISGHTALYWYRQSLGQGLEFLIYFQGNSAPDKSGLPSDRFSAERTGGSVSTLTIQRTQQEDSAVYLCASTPGAYSNQPQHFGDGTRLSIL.

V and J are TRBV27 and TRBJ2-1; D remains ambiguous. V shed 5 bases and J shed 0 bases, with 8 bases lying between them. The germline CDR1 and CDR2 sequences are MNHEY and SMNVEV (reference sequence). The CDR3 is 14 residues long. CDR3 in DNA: TGTGCCAGCAGTCGAGATAGCTCCTACAATGAGCAGTTCTTC. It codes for CASSRDSSYNEQFF.

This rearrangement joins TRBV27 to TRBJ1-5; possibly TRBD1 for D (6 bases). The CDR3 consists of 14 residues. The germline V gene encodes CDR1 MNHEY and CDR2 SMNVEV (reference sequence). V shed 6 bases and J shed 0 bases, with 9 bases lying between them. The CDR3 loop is CASRQGGSNQPQHF. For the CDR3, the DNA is TGTGCCAGCAGACAAGGGGGTAGCAATCAGCCCCAGCATTTT.

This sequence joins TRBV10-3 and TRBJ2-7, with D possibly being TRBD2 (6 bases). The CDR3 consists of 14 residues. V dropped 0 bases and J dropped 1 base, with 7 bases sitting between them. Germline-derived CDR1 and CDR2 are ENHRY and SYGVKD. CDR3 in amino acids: CAISESGTSYEQYF. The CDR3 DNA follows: TGTGCCATCAGTGAGTCTGGGACTTCCTACGAGCAGTACTTC.

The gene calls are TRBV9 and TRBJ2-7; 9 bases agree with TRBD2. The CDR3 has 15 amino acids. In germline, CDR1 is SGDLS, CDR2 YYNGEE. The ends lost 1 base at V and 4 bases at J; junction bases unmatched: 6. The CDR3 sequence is CASSVNRTSEYEQYF. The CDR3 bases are TGTGCCAGCAGCGTAAACAGGACTAGCGAATACGAGCAGTACTTC.

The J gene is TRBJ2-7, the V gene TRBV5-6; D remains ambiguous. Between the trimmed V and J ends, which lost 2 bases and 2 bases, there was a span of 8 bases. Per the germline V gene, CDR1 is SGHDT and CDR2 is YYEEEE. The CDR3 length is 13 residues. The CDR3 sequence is CASSFVGTYEQYF. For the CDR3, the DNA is TGTGCCAGCAGCTTCGTGGGAACCTACGAGCAGTACTTC. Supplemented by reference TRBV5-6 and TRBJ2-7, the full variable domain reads DAGVTQSPTHLIKTRGQQVTLRCSPKSGHDTVSWYQQALGQGPQFIFQYYEEEERQRGNFPDRFSGHQFPNYSSELNVNALLLGDSALYLCASSFVGTYEQYFGPGTRLTVT.

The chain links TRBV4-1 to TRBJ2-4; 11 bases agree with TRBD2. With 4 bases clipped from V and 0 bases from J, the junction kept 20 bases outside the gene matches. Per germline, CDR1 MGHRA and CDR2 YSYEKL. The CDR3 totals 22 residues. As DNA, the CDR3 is TGCGCCAGCAGCCCTCTACGACTAGCGGGGCTCCATTATCTTATAGCCAAAAACATTCAGTACTTC. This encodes CASSPLRLAGLHYLIAKNIQYF.

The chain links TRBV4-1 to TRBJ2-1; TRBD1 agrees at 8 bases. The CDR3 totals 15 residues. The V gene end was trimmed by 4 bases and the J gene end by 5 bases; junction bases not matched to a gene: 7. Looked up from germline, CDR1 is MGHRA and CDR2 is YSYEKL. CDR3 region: CASSPRDRFDNEQFF. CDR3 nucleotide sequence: TGCGCCAGCAGCCCACGGGACAGGTTCGACAATGAGCAGTTCTTC.

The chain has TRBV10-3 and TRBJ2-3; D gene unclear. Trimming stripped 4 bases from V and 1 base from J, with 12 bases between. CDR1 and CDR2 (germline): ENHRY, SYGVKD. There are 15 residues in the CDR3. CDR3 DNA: TGTGCCATCAGTGTGGATGGGTATGGCACAGATACGCAGTATTTT. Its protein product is CAISVDGYGTDTQYF.

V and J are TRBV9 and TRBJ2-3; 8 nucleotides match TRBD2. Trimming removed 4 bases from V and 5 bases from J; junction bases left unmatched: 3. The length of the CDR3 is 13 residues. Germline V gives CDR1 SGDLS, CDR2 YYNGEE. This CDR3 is CASSPGLGDTQYF. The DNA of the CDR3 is TGTGCCAGCAGCCCGGGACTAGGAGATACGCAGTATTTT. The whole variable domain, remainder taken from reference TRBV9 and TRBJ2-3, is DSGVTQTPKHLITATGQRVTLRCSPRSGDLSVYWYQQSLDQGLQFLIQYYNGEERAKGNILERFSAQQFPDLHSELNLSSLELGDSALYFCASSPGLGDTQYFGPGTRLTVL.